Sequencing of this TCR beta chain was carried out in a study of T cell repertoires in cytomegalovirus infection. Study information: The study used recently identified HLA-C-restricted and well-studied HLA-B-restricted CMV epitopes.

Points on this clonotype: Its antigen is not known.

V lost 3 bases and J lost 3; bases outside the gene matches: 9. This CDR3 comprises 17 residues. The germline V gene has CDR1 LNHNV and CDR2 YYDKDF (reference sequence). A single record per CDR3 protein comes from TCRdb applying MiXCR to the reads. Of fewer than 1,000,000 distinct CDR3 sequences listed, approximately 31% are singletons. The input for sequencing was cultured CD8+ T cells from PBMCs, taken from culture after CMV antigen stimulation. The origin of this receptor is a human donor in good health (CMV status not recorded). Some clones in this sample may be carry-over from other donors' samples. The rearrangement uses TRBV15 and TRBJ2-1, with TRBD1 matching 9 bases. CDR3 in DNA: TGTGCCACCAGCAGTACTACAGGGGGCATTCGCTACAATGAGCAGTTCTTC. This translates into CATSSTTGGIRYNEQFF.